The clone carrying this T cell receptor (beta chain) was detected a few times. The source of the sample is a study of regulatory T cells in long-lasting Graves disease. J lost 5 bases, V lost 1 base, and 12 bases had no gene match. The CDR3 is 17 amino acids. CDR1 is SGHRS and CDR2 is YFSETQ in the germline V gene. The time point here: persistent/refractory GD, antithyroid drugs over 5 years with positive TRAb. With RNA extracted from PBMCs as input, the TCR library was made. The patients were drawn from one endocrinology department in Xi'an, China. To make TCR beta libraries, researchers used iRepertoire HTBI primers and Arm-PCR of CDR3 regions. TCRdb called the multiplex PCR reads again in MiXCR, with one record for every CDR3 protein. The repertoire consists of some 450,000 distinct CDR3 sequences, with around 24% occurring once and the leading ten covering approximately 26%.

The TCR comes from a female donor with Graves disease. V is TRBV5-1 and J is TRBJ2-5; TRBD2 aligns across 9 bases. Sequencing was performed on peripheral blood mononuclear cells (PBMCs), taken when the disease was refractory, from a patient treated with antithyroid drugs. The CDR3 loop reads CASSLRLAGQPGETQYF. The CDR3 coding sequence is TGCGCCAGCAGCTTGCGGCTAGCGGGACAGCCCGGGGAGACCCAGTACTTC.